This T cell receptor beta chain was identified during a study of CXCR3-negative and CXCR3-positive naive CD8 T cells. Whole-study results and caveats: Both of the naive subsets showed about the same high diversity, but memory CD8+ cells had much less. TCR strength was inferred from TRB CDR3 properties, while surface CD5 was comparable between naive subsets. Against CXCR3-negative naive cells, CXCR3-positive naive cells showed more hydrophobic TRB CDR3s.

In preparing the TRB cDNA libraries, 5' RACE with UMI labels was used. From the 5' RACE reads, TCRdb lists one entry per CDR3 protein and no DNA. Its clone listing holds tens of thousands of distinct CDR3 sequences. Germline CDR1 reads MNHNY; CDR2 reads SVGAGI (reference sequence). The CDR3 is made up of 13 amino acids. Points on this clonotype: Its matching antigen is unknown.

Identification of naive CD8+ T cells rested on CD45RO-CCR7+CD27+CD95- status. The gene calls are TRBV6-6 and TRBJ2-2. The sequence derives from a human donor in good health. Some clones in this sample may be carry-over from other donors' samples. The sequenced sample was naive CXCR3+ CD8+ T cells from blood. Subset: CD45RO-CCR7+CD27+CD95- naive CD8+ T cells expressing CXCR3 (TNR3+). This CDR3 reads CASSYRVTGELFF.